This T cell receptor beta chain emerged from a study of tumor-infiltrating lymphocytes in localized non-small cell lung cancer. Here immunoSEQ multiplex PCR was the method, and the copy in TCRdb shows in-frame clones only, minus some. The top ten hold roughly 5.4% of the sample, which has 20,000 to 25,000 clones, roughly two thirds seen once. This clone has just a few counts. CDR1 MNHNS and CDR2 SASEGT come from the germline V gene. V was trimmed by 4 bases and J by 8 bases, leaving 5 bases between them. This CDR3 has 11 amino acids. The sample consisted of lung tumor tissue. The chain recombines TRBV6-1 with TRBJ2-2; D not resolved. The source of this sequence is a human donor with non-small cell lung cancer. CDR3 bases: TGTGCCAGCAGTGCCTTTGGGGAGCTGTTTTTT. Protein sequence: CASSAFGELFF.